This T cell receptor beta chain came from a study of T cell responses to AZD1222 COVID-19 vaccine. Overall study results and limits: Variant regions that are unmutated are reportedly the target of nearly half of spike-specific TCRs.

With respect to this clone: As yet, its antigen is unknown.

Produced via immunoSEQ multiplex PCR; TCRdb's table is partial and in-frame only. Altogether approximately 210,000 clones are present, approximately 94% being singletons, with the ten largest covering over 1.5%. Germline V gene lookup returns CDR1 MNHNY and CDR2 SVGAGI (reference sequence). The CDR3 has 13 amino acids. The V end was cut by 11 bases, the J end by 6 bases, with 20 bases between. The receptor comes from an adult who received the MenACWY meningococcal vaccine as a control. The rearrangement joins TRBV6-6 to TRBJ2-7; D remains ambiguous. This sample comprised peripheral blood, obtained 28 days after the second dose of the MenACWY control vaccine. For the CDR3, the DNA is TGTGCCTCCTACCCCTCAACGGGTGGCGAGCAGTACTTC. It specifies CASYPSTGGEQYF.